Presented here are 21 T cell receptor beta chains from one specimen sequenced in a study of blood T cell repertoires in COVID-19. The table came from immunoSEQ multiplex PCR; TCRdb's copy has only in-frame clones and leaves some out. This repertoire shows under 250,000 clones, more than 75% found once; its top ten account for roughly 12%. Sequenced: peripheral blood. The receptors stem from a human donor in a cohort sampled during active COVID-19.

CDR3 sequence reads: CASSRENTGELFF. As DNA, the CDR3 is TGTGCCAGCAGCCGGGAGAACACCGGGGAGCTGTTTTTT. The chain uses TRBV6-5 and TRBJ2-2, with D tentatively TRBD2 (5 bases). The V end lost 6 bases, the J end lost 1 base, and 6 bases lay between the germline ends. The CDR3 spans 13 residues. The germline gives CDR1 MNHEY, CDR2 SVGAGI.

In DNA form, the CDR3 reads TGTGCCAGCAGTCTTACGGGATACGAGCAGTACTTC. As protein: CASSLTGYEQYF. The J gene is TRBJ2-7, the V gene TRBV28; D might be TRBD2 (5 bases). The V and J ends lost 5 bases and 4 bases respectively, with 9 bases between them. Germline V lookup: CDR1 MDHEN, CDR2 SYDVKM. This CDR3 is built from 12 residues.

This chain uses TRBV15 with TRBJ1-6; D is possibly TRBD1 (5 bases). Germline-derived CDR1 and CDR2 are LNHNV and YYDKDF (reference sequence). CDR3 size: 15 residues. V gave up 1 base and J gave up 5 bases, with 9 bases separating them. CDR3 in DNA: TGTGCCACCAGCAGAGCCAGGGTAGATAATTCACCCCTCCACTTT. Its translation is CATSRARVDNSPLHF.

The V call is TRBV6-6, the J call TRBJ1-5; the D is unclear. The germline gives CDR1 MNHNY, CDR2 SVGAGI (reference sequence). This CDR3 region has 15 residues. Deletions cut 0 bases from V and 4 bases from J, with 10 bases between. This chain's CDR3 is CASSYSKQSNQPQHF. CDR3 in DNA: TGTGCCAGCAGTTACTCTAAGCAATCGAATCAGCCCCAGCATTTT.

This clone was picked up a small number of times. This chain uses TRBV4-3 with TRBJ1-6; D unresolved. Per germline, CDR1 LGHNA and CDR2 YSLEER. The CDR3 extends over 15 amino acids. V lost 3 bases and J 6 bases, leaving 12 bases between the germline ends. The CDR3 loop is CASSQSGESNSPLHF. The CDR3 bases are TGCGCCAGCAGCCAGTCCGGGGAGTCTAATTCACCCCTCCACTTT.

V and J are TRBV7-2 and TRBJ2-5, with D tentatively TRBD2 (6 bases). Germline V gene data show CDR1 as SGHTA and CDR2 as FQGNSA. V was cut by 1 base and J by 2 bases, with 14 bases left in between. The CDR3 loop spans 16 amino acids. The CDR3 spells CASSLGAEGLQETQYF. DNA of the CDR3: TGTGCCAGCAGCTTAGGGGCGGAGGGGCTACAAGAGACCCAGTACTTC.

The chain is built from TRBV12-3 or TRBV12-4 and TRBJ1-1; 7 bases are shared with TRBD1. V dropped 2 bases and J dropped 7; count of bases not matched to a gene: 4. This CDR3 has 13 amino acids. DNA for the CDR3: TGTGCCAGCAGTTTACACAGGGGAATTGAAGCTTTCTTT. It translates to CASSLHRGIEAFF.

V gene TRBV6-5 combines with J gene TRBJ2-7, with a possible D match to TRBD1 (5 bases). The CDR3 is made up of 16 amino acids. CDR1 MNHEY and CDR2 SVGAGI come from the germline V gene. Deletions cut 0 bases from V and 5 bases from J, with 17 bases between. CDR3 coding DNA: TGTGCCAGCAGTTACTCGCAGTTCAGGACACACAACGAGCAGTACTTC. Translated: CASSYSQFRTHNEQYF.

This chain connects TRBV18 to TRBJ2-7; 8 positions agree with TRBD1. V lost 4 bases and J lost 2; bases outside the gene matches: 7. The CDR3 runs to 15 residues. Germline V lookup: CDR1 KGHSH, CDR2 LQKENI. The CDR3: CASSLSGQETYEQYF. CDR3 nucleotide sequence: TGTGCCAGCTCACTCTCGGGACAGGAGACCTACGAGCAGTACTTC.

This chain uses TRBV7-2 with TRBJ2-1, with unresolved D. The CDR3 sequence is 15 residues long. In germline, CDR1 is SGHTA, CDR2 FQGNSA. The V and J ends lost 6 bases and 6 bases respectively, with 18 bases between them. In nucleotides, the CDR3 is TGTGCCAGCAGACTCTCCGGCAGACTTTCCAATGAGCAGTTCTTC. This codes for CASRLSGRLSNEQFF.

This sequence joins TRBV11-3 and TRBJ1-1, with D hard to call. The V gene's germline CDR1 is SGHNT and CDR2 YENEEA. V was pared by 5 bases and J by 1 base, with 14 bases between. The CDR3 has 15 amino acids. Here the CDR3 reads CASSPGGLSNTEAFF. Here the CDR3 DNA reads TGTGCCAGCAGCCCAGGTGGCTTATCGAACACTGAAGCTTTCTTT.

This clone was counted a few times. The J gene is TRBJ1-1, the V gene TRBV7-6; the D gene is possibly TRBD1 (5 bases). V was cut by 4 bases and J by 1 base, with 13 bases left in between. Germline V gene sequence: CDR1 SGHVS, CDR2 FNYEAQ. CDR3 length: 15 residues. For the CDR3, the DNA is TGTGCCAGCAGCTCCCAGGGCAATGGGAACACTGAAGCTTTCTTT. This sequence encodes CASSSQGNGNTEAFF.

CDR3 sequence: CASSHTGQGLNTEAFF. CDR3 coding DNA: TGTGCCAGCTCACACACCGGACAGGGACTGAACACTGAAGCTTTCTTT. This rearrangement joins TRBV18 to TRBJ1-1, with 8 bases fitting TRBD1. This CDR3 is 16 amino acids long. CDR1 is KGHSH, CDR2 LQKENI, per germline. Trimming at V came to 4 bases and at J to 0 bases, leaving 7 bases not matched to a gene.

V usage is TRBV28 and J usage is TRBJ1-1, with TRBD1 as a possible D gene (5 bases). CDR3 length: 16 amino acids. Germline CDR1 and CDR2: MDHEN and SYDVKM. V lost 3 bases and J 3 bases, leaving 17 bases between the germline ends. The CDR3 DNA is TGTGCCAGCAGTTTTGGAGGGGCCGGAGGGTACACTGAAGCTTTCTTT. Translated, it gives CASSFGGAGGYTEAFF.

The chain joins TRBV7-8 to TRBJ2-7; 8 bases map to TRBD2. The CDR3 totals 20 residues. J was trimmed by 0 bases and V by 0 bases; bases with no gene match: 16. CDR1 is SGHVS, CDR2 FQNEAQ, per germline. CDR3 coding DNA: TGTGCCAGCAGCTTAGCGCCCGTGTCTAGCGGGTTCCGTGGCTCCTACGAGCAGTACTTC. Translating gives CASSLAPVSSGFRGSYEQYF.

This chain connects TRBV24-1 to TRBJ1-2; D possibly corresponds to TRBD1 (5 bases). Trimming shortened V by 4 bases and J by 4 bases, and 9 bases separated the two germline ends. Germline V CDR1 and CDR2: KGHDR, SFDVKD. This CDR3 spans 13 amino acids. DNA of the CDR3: TGTGCCACCAGTGACGAGACAGCCTATGGCTACACCTTC. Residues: CATSDETAYGYTF.

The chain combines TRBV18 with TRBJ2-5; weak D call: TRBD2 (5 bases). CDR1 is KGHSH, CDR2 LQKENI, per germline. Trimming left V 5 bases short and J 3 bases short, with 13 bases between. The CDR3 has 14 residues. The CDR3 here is CASSYGGHEETQYF. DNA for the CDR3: TGTGCCAGCTCATACGGAGGCCATGAAGAGACCCAGTACTTC.

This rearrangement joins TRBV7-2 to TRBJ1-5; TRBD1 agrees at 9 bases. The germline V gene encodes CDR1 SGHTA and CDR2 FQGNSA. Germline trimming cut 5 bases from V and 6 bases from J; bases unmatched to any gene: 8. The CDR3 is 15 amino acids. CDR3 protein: CASSLTGGGSQPQHF. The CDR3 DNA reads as TGTGCCAGCAGCCTCACAGGGGGCGGGAGTCAGCCCCAGCATTTT.

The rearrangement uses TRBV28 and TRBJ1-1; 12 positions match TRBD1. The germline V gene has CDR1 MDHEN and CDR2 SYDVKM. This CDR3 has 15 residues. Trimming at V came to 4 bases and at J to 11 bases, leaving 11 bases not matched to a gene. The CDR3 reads CASSWTGTGGVSAFF. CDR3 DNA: TGTGCCAGCAGTTGGACCGGGACAGGGGGCGTAAGCGCTTTCTTT.

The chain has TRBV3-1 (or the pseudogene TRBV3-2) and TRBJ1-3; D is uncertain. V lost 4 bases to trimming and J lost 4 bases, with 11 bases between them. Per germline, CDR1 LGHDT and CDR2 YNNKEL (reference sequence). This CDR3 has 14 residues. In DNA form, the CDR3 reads TGTGCCAGCAGCCCCGGACTATTGGGAAACACCATATATTTT. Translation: CASSPGLLGNTIYF.

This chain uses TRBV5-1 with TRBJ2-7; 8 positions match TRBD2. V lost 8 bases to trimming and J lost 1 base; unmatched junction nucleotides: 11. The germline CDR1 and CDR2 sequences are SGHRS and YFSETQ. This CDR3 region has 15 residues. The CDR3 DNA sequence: TGCGCCAGTACTAAGGCGGGGGGCGATTCCTACGAGCAGTACTTC. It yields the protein CASTKAGGDSYEQYF.